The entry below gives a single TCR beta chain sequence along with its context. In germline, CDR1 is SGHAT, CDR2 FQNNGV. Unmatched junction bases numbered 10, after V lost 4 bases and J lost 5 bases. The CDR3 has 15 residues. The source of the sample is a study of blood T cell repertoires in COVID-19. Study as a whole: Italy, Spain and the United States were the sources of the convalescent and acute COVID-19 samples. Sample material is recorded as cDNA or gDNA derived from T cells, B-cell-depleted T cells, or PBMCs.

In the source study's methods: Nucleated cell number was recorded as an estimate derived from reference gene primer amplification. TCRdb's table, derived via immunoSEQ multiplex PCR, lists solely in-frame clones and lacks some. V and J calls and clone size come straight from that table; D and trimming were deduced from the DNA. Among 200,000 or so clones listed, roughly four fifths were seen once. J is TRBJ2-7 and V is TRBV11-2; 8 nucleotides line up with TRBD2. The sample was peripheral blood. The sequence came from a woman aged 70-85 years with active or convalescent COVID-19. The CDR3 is CASSWEGAGVHEQYF. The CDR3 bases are TGTGCCAGCAGCTGGGAGGGAGCGGGAGTTCACGAGCAGTACTTC.